A single sample gave rise to the 14 T cell receptor beta chains below, sequenced in a study of T cell repertoires and HLA-DP antigens. These receptors have no known antigen. Assay: immunoSEQ multiplex PCR; the TCRdb copy retains only in-frame clones and omits some. The sample includes some 89,000 clones, approximately 86% of them seen just once. Sequenced sample: CD4+ T cells from PBMCs. The receptors shown here come from a man in his forties or fifties in good health and CMV-seronegative.

J is TRBJ2-7 and V is TRBV18, with TRBD1 matching over 9 bases. V dropped 3 bases and J dropped 6; count of bases not matched to a gene: 3. The CDR3 runs 13 residues. CDR1 KGHSH and CDR2 LQKENI come from the germline V gene. The CDR3 DNA sequence: TGTGCCAGCTCACCCGACAGGGGGGGCGAGCAGTACTTC. Translated: CASSPDRGGEQYF.

The chain has TRBV2 and TRBJ2-2; D gene unclear. V gave up 3 bases and J gave up 7 bases, with 12 bases separating them. Germline CDR1 and CDR2: SNHLY and FYNNEI. This CDR3 has 14 amino acids. CDR3 DNA sequence: TGTGCCAGCAGTGATAAGGCTGGCGACGGGGAGCTGTTTTTT. This sequence encodes CASSDKAGDGELFF.

The chain recombines TRBV11-3 with TRBJ2-5; possible D gene TRBD1, 7 bases. This CDR3 contains 13 residues. Germline CDR1 is SGHNT and CDR2 is YENEEA. V was clipped by 5 bases and J by 7 bases, with 14 bases between them. The CDR3 sequence is CASSPRRGRTQYF. In DNA, the CDR3 is TGTGCCAGCAGCCCCCGGAGGGGGCGGACCCAGTACTTC.

The chain carries TRBV1 and TRBJ2-3; the listed D gene, TRBD2, was not tested against the DNA. TRBV1 is flagged as a pseudogene. This CDR3 has 19 residues. The CDR3 protein is CTSSLSYYQRGSPPDTQYF. DNA of the CDR3: TGCACCAGCAGCCTTAGTTATTATCAGCGGGGGTCCCCCCCAGATACGCAGTATTTT.

V is TRBV18 and J is TRBJ1-2; 9 bases map to TRBD1. Germline V gene lookup returns CDR1 KGHSH and CDR2 LQKENI. The CDR3 contains 13 residues. Trimming cost V 3 bases and J 9 bases; bases outside gene matches: 5. Written as DNA, the CDR3 is TGTGCCAGCTCACCCGGGACAGGGCACAGCTACACCTTC. Translating gives CASSPGTGHSYTF.

J is TRBJ2-7 and V is TRBV6-5; no firm D call. Trimming cost V 6 bases and J 6 bases, with 9 bases left between them. Germline V gene data show CDR1 as MNHEY and CDR2 as SVGAGI. The CDR3 spans 11 residues. CDR3 nucleotide sequence: TGTGCCAGCAGGCGTGGGCGCGAGCAGTACTTC. It encodes CASRRGREQYF.

The V and J genes are TRBV19 and TRBJ1-4; weak D call: TRBD1 (5 bases). Deletions cut 5 bases from V and 10 bases from J, with 17 bases between. The CDR3 loop spans 14 amino acids. Germline CDR1 LNHDA, CDR2 SQIVND (reference sequence). DNA for the CDR3: TGTGCCAGTAGTCCCCTTTTCACAGGCGGAAAACTGTTTTTT. This sequence encodes CASSPLFTGGKLFF.

The CDR3 protein is CASSPPTAPGNTIYF. The CDR3 coding sequence is TGTGCCAGCAGCCCGCCGACAGCGCCCGGAAACACCATATATTTT. This chain links TRBV7-8 with TRBJ1-3; possibly TRBD1 for D (5 bases). This CDR3 region has 15 residues. The V gene's germline CDR1 is SGHVS and CDR2 FQNEAQ. Trimming took 5 bases from V and 4 from J, leaving 15 bases between them.

Only a few counts were recorded for this clone. The rearrangement uses TRBV15 and TRBJ2-2; D gene unclear. The CDR3 is made up of 16 amino acids. Trimming left V 3 bases short and J 6 bases short, with 17 bases between. Germline CDR1 reads LNHNV; CDR2 reads YYDKDF (reference sequence). CDR3 DNA sequence: TGTGCCACCAGCAGCCCCCTCCGGACGGTTGCCGGGGAGCTGTTTTTT. This translates into CATSSPLRTVAGELFF. Complete variable domain (other parts from reference TRBV15 and TRBJ2-2): DAMVIQNPRYQVTQFGKPVTLSCSQTLNHNVMYWYQQKSSQAPKLLFHYYDKDFNNEADTPDNFQSRRPNTSFCFLDIRSPGLGDTAMYLCATSSPLRTVAGELFFGEGSRLTVL.

This clone occurred a few times. This rearrangement joins TRBV11-1 to TRBJ1-1; D call uncertain. Trimming left V 4 bases short and J 0 bases short, with 9 bases between. In germline, CDR1 is SGHAT, CDR2 FQDESV (reference sequence). The CDR3 spans 14 residues. This chain's CDR3 is CASSSGRLNTEAFF. The DNA of the CDR3 is TGTGCCAGCAGCTCCGGACGGCTGAACACTGAAGCTTTCTTT.

The chain joins TRBV27 to TRBJ1-5; perhaps TRBD1 as D (5 bases). The CDR3 sequence is 16 residues long. The germline V and J ends were trimmed by 4 bases and 5 bases, with 18 bases remaining between them. The germline gives CDR1 MNHEY, CDR2 SMNVEV (reference sequence). DNA of the CDR3: TGTGCCAGCAGTTCCCTCGGGGGATCAGGGCATCAGCCCCAGCATTTT. This codes for CASSSLGGSGHQPQHF.

The chain uses TRBV11-3 and TRBJ2-1; 8 bases match TRBD2. The J segment lost 2 bases and the V segment lost 2 bases, leaving 5 bases of the junction unmatched. Per the germline V gene, CDR1 is SGHNT and CDR2 is YENEEA. The CDR3 extends over 16 amino acids. The CDR3 loop is CASSLRGAGAYNEQFF. For the CDR3, the DNA is TGTGCCAGCAGCTTACGCGGAGCGGGAGCCTACAATGAGCAGTTCTTC.

The chain recombines TRBV5-8 with TRBJ2-1; TRBD2 aligns across 13 bases. The junction had 7 bases not matched to a gene; V was cut back by 4 bases and J by 6 bases. Germline assignment: CDR1 SGHTS and CDR2 YDEGEE. The CDR3 has 16 amino acids. The CDR3 bases are TGTGCCAGCAGCCCACTAGCGGGAGGGCCCGTCAATGAGCAGTTCTTC. It translates to CASSPLAGGPVNEQFF.

The gene calls are TRBV7-8 and TRBJ2-7, with a weak D call TRBD2 (6 bases). Deletions cut 5 bases from V and 1 base from J, with 6 bases between. This CDR3 spans 12 amino acids. Looked up from germline, CDR1 is SGHVS and CDR2 is FQNEAQ. Here the CDR3 reads CASSGGSYEQYF. The CDR3 DNA reads as TGTGCCAGCAGCGGGGGGTCCTACGAGCAGTACTTC.